Listed below are T cell receptor beta chains from one sample, sequenced in a study of T-cell reconstitution after alpha-beta-depleted transplantation in children. TCRdb analysed the PCR reads with MiXCR anew, one entry per CDR3 protein. The sample holds about 980,000 distinct CDR3 sequences; about 29% are singletons and the top ten take under 30%. The material sequenced was PBMCs, mostly from graft donor cells, taken 360 days after TCRalphabeta/CD19-depleted stem cell transplant. All receptors derive from a boy under two years old who had a stem cell transplant for SCID, so the T cells may come from the graft donor. The CDR3 runs from the conserved cysteine through the conserved F or W. D genes are given only for firm matches. For some rows the clone size is stated as once, few or many, or as a class when expanded; others skip it.

d_call	v_call	j_call	clone_size	cdr3_nt	cdr3_aa
TRBD1	TRBV14	TRBJ2-7	-	TGTGCCAGCAGCCAAACAGGGACAGGGGTTTTCAACGAGCAGTACTTC	CASSQTGTGVFNEQYF
-	TRBV12-3/TRBV12-4	TRBJ2-7	few	TGTGCCAGCAGTTTGTCGCAGCTGACCTACGAGCAGTACTTC	CASSLSQLTYEQYF
-	TRBV7-8	TRBJ2-7	-	TGTGCCAGCAGCATTCGGCCCTACGAGCAGTACTTC	CASSIRPYEQYF
TRBD1	TRBV12-3/TRBV12-4	TRBJ1-1	-	TGTGCCAGCAGTTCTGACAGGGTAAGAACTGAAGCTTTCTTT	CASSSDRVRTEAFF
-	TRBV4-2	TRBJ2-3	few	TGTGCCGCAACGGGCGTGGAGGGTGGAGATACGCAGTATTTT	CAATGVEGGDTQYF
-	TRBV20-1	TRBJ2-1	-	TGCAGTGCTACTAGTTATAATGAGCAGTTCTTC	CSATSYNEQFF
TRBD2	TRBV25-1	TRBJ2-4	-	TGTGCCAGCAGTGAAGCGGGGGAGAGAGGAAACATTCAGTACTTC	CASSEAGERGNIQYF
-	TRBV5-1	TRBJ2-2	few	TGCGCCAGCAGGGGTTCGAGGGCAGACACCGGGGAGCTGTTTTTT	CASRGSRADTGELFF
TRBD1	TRBV24-1	TRBJ2-7	-	TGTGCCACCAGTGATGACAGGGGATCCTACGAGCAGTACTTC	CATSDDRGSYEQYF
-	TRBV5-1	TRBJ1-1	-	TGCGCCAGCAGCTTGAGCACATTGAACACTGAAGCTTTCTTT	CASSLSTLNTEAFF
-	TRBV5-1	TRBJ1-2	-	TGCGCCAGCAGCTTGTACCCGGAAACCTATGGCTACACCTTC	CASSLYPETYGYTF
-	TRBV6-2/TRBV6-3	TRBJ2-1	-	TGTGCCAGCAGTGTATATGGTGAGCAGTTCTTC	CASSVYGEQFF
TRBD2	TRBV19	TRBJ2-1	-	TGTGCCAGTAGAATCAAACTAGCGGGGGGGCGCCATGAGCAGTTCTTC	CASRIKLAGGRHEQFF
-	TRBV12-5	TRBJ1-3	few	TGTGCTAGTGGCGGAGGGGCCCTCTCTGGAAACACCATATATTTT	CASGGGALSGNTIYF
-	TRBV2	TRBJ2-1	-	TGTGCCAGCCGACCCCTACCGGGACTCCTTTACAATGAGCAGTTCTTC	CASRPLPGLLYNEQFF
TRBD2	TRBV12-3/TRBV12-4	TRBJ2-2	-	TGTGCCAGCAGTCCCGTGGGAGGACTAGCGGGGGTTCTAGATTCCGGGGAGCTGTTTTTT	CASSPVGGLAGVLDSGELFF
-	TRBV12-3/TRBV12-4	TRBJ1-1	many	TGTGCCAGCAGCCGCCCGGGGACTGAAGCTTTCTTT	CASSRPGTEAFF
-	TRBV9	TRBJ2-5	-	TGTGCCAGCAGCGTAGGACAGCAGTTCCAAGAGACCCAGTACTTC	CASSVGQQFQETQYF
-	TRBV7-9	TRBJ2-7	-	TGTGCCAGCAGCTTCCCGACAGGACCCTCCTACGAGCAGTACTTC	CASSFPTGPSYEQYF
TRBD1	TRBV29-1	TRBJ2-4	many	TGCAGCGTTGTTAGGGACAGGACGTACTTC	CSVVRDRTYF
-	TRBV7-9	TRBJ1-4	-	TGTGCCAGCAGCTTACCGACAAGTTTTCCTGAAAAACTGTTTTTT	CASSLPTSFPEKLFF
TRBD1	TRBV28	TRBJ2-5	once	TGTGCCAGCAGTTCCGGACAGGAGCAAGAGACCCAGTACTTC	CASSSGQEQETQYF
-	TRBV20-1	TRBJ1-1	few	TGCAGTGCTAACGGGGTAACAGGGACTGAAGCTTTCTTT	CSANGVTGTEAFF
TRBD1	TRBV5-1	TRBJ2-5	-	TGCGCCAGCAGCTTGTCCGGGACAGGGTTGCGAAAGACCCAGTACTTC	CASSLSGTGLRKTQYF
-	TRBV29-1	TRBJ2-1	-	TGCAGCGCAGTGAGGTCCTACAATGAGCAGTTCTTC	CSAVRSYNEQFF
-	TRBV24-1	TRBJ2-1	-	TGTGCCACCAGTGATTTGCGGTATCCCCAGAGGACTTTGACCTTC	CATSDLRYPQRTLTF
-	TRBV20-1	TRBJ2-7	-	TGCAGTGCCGGGGACTTCCCCGCCTACGAGCAGTACTTC	CSAGDFPAYEQYF
-	TRBV6-2/TRBV6-3	TRBJ2-1	few	TGTGCCAGCACAAAAGGATGGGGGGGGGCGTCCGGGAATGAGCAGTTCTTC	CASTKGWGGASGNEQFF
-	TRBV24-1	TRBJ2-5	-	TGTGCCACCAGTGAGTCCGGGACTGGCAGGGTGTCCCAGTACTTC	CATSESGTGRVSQYF
TRBD1	TRBV24-1	TRBJ2-3	few	TGTGCCACCAGTGAGCTTTCCGGGACAGGGAAGACAGATACGCAGTATTTT	CATSELSGTGKTDTQYF
-	TRBV5-4	TRBJ2-1	-	TGTGCCAGCAGCTACGACAGGTACCGATACCCCTACAATGAGCAGTTCTTC	CASSYDRYRYPYNEQFF
-	TRBV20-1	TRBJ2-5	-	TGCAGTGCTGGGTTAGACGCGGGGCGGAGCTCGGCCCAGTACTTC	CSAGLDAGRSSAQYF
-	TRBV25-1	TRBJ2-5	many	TGTGCCAGCAGTGAATTTTCATGGATGCAAGAGACCCAGTACTTC	CASSEFSWMQETQYF
TRBD1	TRBV4-1	TRBJ2-1	-	TGCGCCAGCAGCCGGGGACAGGGGGCTAATGAGCAGTTCTTC	CASSRGQGANEQFF
-	TRBV10-3	TRBJ2-5	-	TGTGCCATCAGTGAACAGGGAGAAGAGACCCAGTACTTC	CAISEQGEETQYF
TRBD1	TRBV29-1	TRBJ2-5	once	TGCAGCGTTGAAGATCGGTCGGGGGACAGGGCAGAGACCCAGTACTTC	CSVEDRSGDRAETQYF
-	TRBV7-9	TRBJ2-7	few	TGTGCCAGCAGCCCACGGACACAACCCTACGAGCAGTACTTC	CASSPRTQPYEQYF
-	TRBV20-1	TRBJ1-5	-	TGCAGTGCTAGAGTCTGGGACCGACCGAGGGGCAATCAGCCCCAGCATTTT	CSARVWDRPRGNQPQHF
-	TRBV20-1	TRBJ1-1	few	TGCAGTGCTAGAGATCCGCCGAACACTGAAGCTTTCTTT	CSARDPPNTEAFF
TRBD2	TRBV15	TRBJ2-5	-	TGTGCCACCAGCAGGGATGCGGGGGGCCAGCTTGGAGAGACCCAGTACTTC	CATSRDAGGQLGETQYF